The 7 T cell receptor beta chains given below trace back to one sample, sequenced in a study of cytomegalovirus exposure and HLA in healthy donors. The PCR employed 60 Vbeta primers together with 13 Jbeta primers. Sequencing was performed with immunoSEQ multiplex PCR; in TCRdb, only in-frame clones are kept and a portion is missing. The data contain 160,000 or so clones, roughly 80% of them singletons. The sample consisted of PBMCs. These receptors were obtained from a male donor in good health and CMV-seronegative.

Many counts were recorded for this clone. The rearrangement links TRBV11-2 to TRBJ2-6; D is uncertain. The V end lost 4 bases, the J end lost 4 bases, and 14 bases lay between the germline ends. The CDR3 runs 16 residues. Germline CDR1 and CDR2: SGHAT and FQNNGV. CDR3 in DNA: TGTGCCAGCAGCTCCATCCGGCGGTCCGGGGCCAACGTCCTGACTTTC. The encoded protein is CASSSIRRSGANVLTF.

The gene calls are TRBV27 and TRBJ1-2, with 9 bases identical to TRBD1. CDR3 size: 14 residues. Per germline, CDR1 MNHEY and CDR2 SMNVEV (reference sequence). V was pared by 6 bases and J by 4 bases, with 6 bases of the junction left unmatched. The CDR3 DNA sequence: TGTGCCAGCAGATCGACAGGGGGAGGCTATGGCTACACCTTC. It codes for CASRSTGGGYGYTF.

DNA of the CDR3: TGTGCCAGCAGTCTTCGGACTAGCGGGGGCGATGAGCAGTTCTTC. Its translation is CASSLRTSGGDEQFF. The genes are TRBV27 and TRBJ2-1, with 13 bases matching TRBD2. CDR1 is MNHEY and CDR2 is SMNVEV in the germline V gene (reference sequence). Trimming at V came to 5 bases and at J to 8 bases, leaving 6 bases not matched to a gene. This CDR3 comprises 15 residues.

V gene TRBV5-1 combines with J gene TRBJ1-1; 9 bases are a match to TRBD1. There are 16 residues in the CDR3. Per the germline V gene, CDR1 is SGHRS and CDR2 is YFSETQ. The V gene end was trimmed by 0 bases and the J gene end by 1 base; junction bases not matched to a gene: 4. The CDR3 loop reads CASSLGTGVENTEAFF. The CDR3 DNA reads TGCGCCAGCAGCTTGGGGACAGGGGTCGAGAACACTGAAGCTTTCTTT.

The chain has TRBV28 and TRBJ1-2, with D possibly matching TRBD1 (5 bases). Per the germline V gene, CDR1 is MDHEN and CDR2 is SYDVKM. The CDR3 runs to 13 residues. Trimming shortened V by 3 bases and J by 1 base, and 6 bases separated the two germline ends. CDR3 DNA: TGTGCCAGCAGTTTCCAGGGTAACTATGGCTACACCTTC. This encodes CASSFQGNYGYTF.

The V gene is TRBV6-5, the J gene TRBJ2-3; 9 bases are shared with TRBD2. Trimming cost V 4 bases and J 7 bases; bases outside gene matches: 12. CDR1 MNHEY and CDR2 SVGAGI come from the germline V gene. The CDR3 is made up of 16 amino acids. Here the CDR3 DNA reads TGTGCCAGCAGTTCATCCTTAGCGGGAGAGACATATACGCAGTATTTT. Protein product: CASSSSLAGETYTQYF.

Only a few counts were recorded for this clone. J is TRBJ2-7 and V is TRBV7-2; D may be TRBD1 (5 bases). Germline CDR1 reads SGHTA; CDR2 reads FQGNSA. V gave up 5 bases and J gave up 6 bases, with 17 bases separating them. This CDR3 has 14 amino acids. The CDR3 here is CASSPPQGLGEQYF. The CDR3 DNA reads TGTGCCAGCAGCCCGCCCCAGGGCCTGGGCGAGCAGTACTTC.